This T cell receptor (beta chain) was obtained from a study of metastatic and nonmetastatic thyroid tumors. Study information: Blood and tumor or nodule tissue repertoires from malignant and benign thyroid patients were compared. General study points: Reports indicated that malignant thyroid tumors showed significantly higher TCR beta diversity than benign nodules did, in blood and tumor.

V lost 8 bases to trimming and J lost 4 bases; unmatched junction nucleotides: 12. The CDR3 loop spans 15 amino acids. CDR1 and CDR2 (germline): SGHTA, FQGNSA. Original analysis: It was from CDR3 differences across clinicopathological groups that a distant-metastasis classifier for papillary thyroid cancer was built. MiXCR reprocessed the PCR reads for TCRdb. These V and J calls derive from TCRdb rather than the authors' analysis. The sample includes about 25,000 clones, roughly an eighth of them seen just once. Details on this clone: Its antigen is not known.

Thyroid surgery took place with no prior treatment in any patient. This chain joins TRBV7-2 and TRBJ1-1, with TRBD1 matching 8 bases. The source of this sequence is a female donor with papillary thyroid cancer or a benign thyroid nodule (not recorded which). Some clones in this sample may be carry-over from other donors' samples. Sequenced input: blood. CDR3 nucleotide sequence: TGTGCCAGCGAGCTTAAGGCAGGGGGCACCACTGAAGCTTTCTTT. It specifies CASELKAGGTTEAFF.